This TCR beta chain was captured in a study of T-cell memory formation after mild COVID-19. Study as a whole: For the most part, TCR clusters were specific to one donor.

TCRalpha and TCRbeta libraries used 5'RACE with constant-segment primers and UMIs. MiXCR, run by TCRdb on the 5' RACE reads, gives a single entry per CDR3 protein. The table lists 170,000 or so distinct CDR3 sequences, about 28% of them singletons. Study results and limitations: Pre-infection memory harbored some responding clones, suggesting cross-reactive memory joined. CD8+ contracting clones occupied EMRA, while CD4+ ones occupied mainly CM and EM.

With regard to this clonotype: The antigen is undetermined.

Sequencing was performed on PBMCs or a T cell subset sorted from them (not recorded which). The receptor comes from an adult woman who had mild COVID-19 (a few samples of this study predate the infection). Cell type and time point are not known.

CDR3 DNA sequence: TGTGCCAGCAGTGAATTGAGTAGCGGGGGGCCCAAAGGCAATGAGCAGTTCTTC. Encoded protein: CASSELSSGGPKGNEQFF. The chain combines TRBV25-1 with TRBJ2-1; 10 nucleotides line up with TRBD2. This CDR3 is built from 18 residues. V shed 1 base and J 6 bases; nucleotides not matched to a gene: 12. Per germline, CDR1 MGHDK and CDR2 SYGVNS.